The rows below give T cell receptor beta chains drawn from one sample of a study of T cells in Graves' hyperthyroidism and ophthalmopathy. Each CDR3 protein gets one entry after TCRdb re-called the multiplex PCR reads with MiXCR. Found here are over 650,000 distinct CDR3 sequences, about a sixth of them singletons; the top ten hold approximately 8.4%. The specimen sequenced was blood. The receptors were sampled from a man between 18 and 29 years old with Graves' hyperthyroidism. CDR3s include the opening cysteine and the closing phenylalanine or tryptophan. The D gene is left open where the match is weak.

d_gene | v_gene | CDR3aa
. | TRBV29-1 | CSVEGGEDYGYTF
TRBD1 | TRBV14 | CASSQVSRGLDEQFF
TRBD2 | TRBV6-2/TRBV6-3 | CASISASGRWKDNEQFF
TRBD2 | TRBV20-1 | CSARNLLAGGGKNIQYF
. | TRBV15 | CATSRDGGQSNQPQHF
TRBD1 | TRBV27 | CASRRGYSGTGVIEQYF
. | TRBV12-3/TRBV12-4 | CASSFLPASQPQHF
. | TRBV20-1 | CSARAGRVHNQPQHF
TRBD2 | TRBV28 | CASSLRTSGRDTQYF
. | TRBV5-6 | CASSTRVGIDEQFF
. | TRBV7-8 | CASSALRGNYGYTF
. | TRBV7-3 | CASSLDITDTQYF
TRBD2 | TRBV28 | CASSSKVGRAGGKYNEQFF
. | TRBV2 | CASTNVETQYF
. | TRBV28 | CASSSQGKAKNIQYF
. | TRBV20-1 | CSAKITEEYTDTQYF
. | TRBV28 | CASTTAGIQKLFF
. | TRBV10-3 | CAISESGAQETQYF
. | TRBV6-1 | CASSSRDLDQPQHF
TRBD2 | TRBV28 | CASTLGRAPHNEQFF
TRBD1 | TRBV30 | CAFLGTGRETQYF
. | TRBV20-1 | CSASRGPSGNTIYF